A single sample is the source of the 2 T cell receptor beta chains below, sequenced in a study of control samples from healthy donors and cancer patients. Sequenced by immunoSEQ multiplex PCR; TCRdb stores in-frame clones only, minus some. Of around 150,000 clones listed, about nine tenths are singletons. The sequenced sample was blood. These TCRs come from a man younger than 45 in good health.

The chain carries TRBV5-4 and TRBJ2-2; 15 nucleotides line up with TRBD2. This CDR3 contains 20 residues. CDR1 is SGHNT, CDR2 YYREEE, per germline (reference sequence). V shed 4 bases, J shed 5 bases, and the junction held 15 bases outside the gene matches. Written as DNA, the CDR3 is TGTGCCAGCAGCGCCGGACTAGCGGGAGGGCCCGAGTCCAGGACCGGGGAGCTGTTTTTT. Translated: CASSAGLAGGPESRTGELFF.

The chain combines TRBV19 with TRBJ1-3; D is perhaps TRBD1 (5 bases). V lost 1 base to trimming and J lost 0 bases, with 10 bases between them. Germline CDR1 reads LNHDA; CDR2 reads SQIVND (reference sequence). CDR3 length: 16 residues. The CDR3 sequence is CASSIGGVRSGNTIYF. CDR3 DNA sequence: TGTGCCAGTAGTATAGGGGGGGTTCGCTCTGGAAACACCATATATTTT.